This TCR beta chain was captured in a study of blood T cell repertoires in COVID-19 (dated by TCRdb to about 2020). About the study as a whole: Samples covering the acute and convalescent phases of COVID-19 were provided by collaborators in the United States, Italy and Spain. The material from the prospective study consisted of cDNA or gDNA derived from T cells, B-cell-depleted T cells, or PBMCs. Subjects who had been exposed to COVID-19, were actively infected with it, or had recovered from it provided the deeply sampled blood TCRbeta repertoires that made up the dataset. A freely available public database, intended as a resource for researchers studying the immune response to SARS-CoV-2, is where the repertoires were released. The samples were drawn from two sources: the first 160 participants of the ongoing ImmuneRACE study, and over 950 subjects contributed by 6 global collaborators. The sample metadata nearly always contained a de-identified subject ID, COVID-19 status, age in years and sex. Where HLA class I and class II types were available, the types were taken from metadata supplied by the sample provider, not from assay-based typing.

TCRbeta CDR3 regions were amplified from genomic DNA using the immunoSEQ Assay, a bias-controlled multiplex PCR. The source study handled its data this way. The number of nucleated cells in each sample was estimated from the amplification of reference gene primers within the assay. To quantify the absolute abundance of each unique TCRbeta CDR3 rearrangement, sequence reads were collapsed and filtered. For each sample, productive Simpson clonality was calculated as the square root of Simpson's diversity index across productive rearrangements. What TCRdb holds here is the immuneACCESS table cut down to in-frame rearrangements. Part of the clones is not present; checked against another copy, under half of the missing clones reflect an unresolved V gene, and the others are unexplained. V and J calls plus clone size are reproduced from that table; the DNA served to infer D and trimming. Here the sample has 110,000 or so clones; 65% to 80% occur a single time. Of the sample, 6.2% falls within the top ten clones.

The collaborating institutions used their own protocols to collect whole blood in K2EDTA tubes. For TCRbeta analysis, collaborators shipped samples as frozen whole blood, isolated PBMCs, or DNA extracted from either of those sample types. V and J are trimmed by 6 bases and 5 bases, and the gene matches miss 5 bases of the junction. The CDR3 spans 13 residues, from the cysteine through the phenylalanine. The read is trimmed to its CDR3 DNA, 39 bases read in frame from base 1. CDR1 and CDR2 are read off the germline V gene as SNHLY and FYNNEI. Paper-wide results and their limitations: Clinical and demographic metadata were provided uncurated, with the amount varying by source and participant.

Details on this clone: The clone's antigen remains unknown. There are no base qualities to consult, and no much larger clone falls within one base.

The clonotype comes from a man aged 65-85 years with acute or convalescent COVID-19. The sequence is built from TRBV2 and TRBJ1-2; the junction holds 8 bases that match TRBD1. The source material was peripheral blood. CDR3 protein: CASSQGAGYGYTF. The DNA is as follows: TGTGCCAGCAGCCAGGGGGCGGGTTATGGCTACACCTTC.